The 17 T cell receptor beta chains given below trace back to one sample, sequenced in a study of T-cell reconstitution after alpha-beta-depleted transplantation in children. Unique molecular identifiers were incorporated into the prepared TCRbeta library. In TCRdb, the PCR reads were re-called with MiXCR into one record per CDR3 protein. The sample consists of some 290,000 distinct CDR3 sequences, around 20% of them appearing once. The specimen was PBMCs, mostly from graft donor cells, collected 180 days after TCRalphabeta/CD19-depleted stem cell transplant. The receptor source for this set is a male patient younger than 18 who had a stem cell transplant for acute lymphoblastic leukemia, so the T cells may come from the graft donor.

This clonotype was seen just once. The chain carries TRBV19 and TRBJ2-7; 9 nucleotides align to TRBD1. Trimming at V came to 5 bases and at J to 4 bases, leaving 6 bases not matched to a gene. Germline lookup yields CDR1 LNHDA and CDR2 SQIVND (reference sequence). This CDR3 has 14 amino acids. The CDR3 region has the DNA TGTGCCAGTAGTCGCCGGGACAGGGATTACGAGCAGTACTTC. It is translated as CASSRRDRDYEQYF. The variable domain in full, with the rest retrieved from reference TRBV19 and TRBJ2-7, is DGGITQSPKYLFRKEGQNVTLSCEQNLNHDAMYWYRQDPGQGLRLIYYSQIVNDFQKGDIAEGYSVSREKKESFPLTVTSAQKNPTAFYLCASSRRDRDYEQYFGPGTRLTVT.

The V call is TRBV20-1, the J call TRBJ2-4; 12 bases fit TRBD2. Germline CDR1 and CDR2: DFQATT and SNEGSKA (reference sequence). The CDR3 extends over 14 amino acids. Trimming took 7 bases from V and 6 from J; bases not matched to a gene: 7. As DNA, the CDR3 is TGCAGTGGACTAGCGGGAGCCCCGGGAAACATTCAGTACTTC. It translates to CSGLAGAPGNIQYF.

The table lists this clonotype with many counts. This sequence joins TRBV5-5 and TRBJ2-3; D is possibly TRBD2 (5 bases). Germline lookup yields CDR1 SGHKS and CDR2 YYEKEE (reference sequence). The CDR3 consists of 15 residues. V lost 2 bases to trimming and J lost 2 bases, with 12 bases between them. The CDR3: CASSFGLTPTDTQYF. CDR3 bases: TGTGCCAGCAGCTTCGGACTCACCCCCACAGATACGCAGTATTTT.

This clonotype was detected many times. The rearrangement links TRBV20-1 to TRBJ2-3; 7 bases are a match to TRBD2. CDR3 length: 14 amino acids. Germline V CDR1 and CDR2: DFQATT, SNEGSKA (reference sequence). Trimming removed 6 bases from V and 1 base from J; junction bases left unmatched: 7. The CDR3 protein is CSAPLAGGTDTQYF. CDR3 sequence (DNA): TGCAGTGCCCCCCTCGCGGGGGGCACAGATACGCAGTATTTT.

This clonotype was seen only a few times. This chain uses TRBV29-1 with TRBJ1-2; no definite D call. V lost 5 bases and J lost 4, with 11 bases in between. The CDR3 is 12 residues long. Per the germline V gene, CDR1 is SQVTM and CDR2 is ANQGSEA. In DNA form, the CDR3 reads TGCAGCGTTCGCCAGCCCTCCTATGGCTACACCTTC. Protein: CSVRQPSYGYTF.

The rearrangement uses TRBV3-1 and TRBJ2-1; D is perhaps TRBD1 or TRBD2 (5 bases each). Germline CDR1 reads LGHDT; CDR2 reads YNNKEL (reference sequence). This CDR3 comprises 16 residues. Trimming removed 2 bases at V and 1 base at J, with 12 bases between. The CDR3 DNA reads as TGTGCCAGCAGCCAACACCGGGACGCTTCCTACAATGAGCAGTTCTTC. Encoded protein: CASSQHRDASYNEQFF.

Only a few counts were recorded for this clonotype. This chain uses TRBV2 with TRBJ2-7; TRBD2 matches 9 bases. V lost 6 bases and J lost 5; bases outside the gene matches: 2. Germline CDR1 SNHLY, CDR2 FYNNEI. The CDR3 runs 12 residues. Here the CDR3 DNA reads TGTGCCAGCAGGCGGACTAGCGACGAGCAGTACTTC. Amino acid sequence: CASRRTSDEQYF.

This rearrangement joins TRBV2 to TRBJ2-1; D uncertain. There are 15 residues in the CDR3. Germline V CDR1 and CDR2: SNHLY, FYNNEI. The V gene lost 7 bases and the J gene lost 9 bases, with 22 bases spanning the gap. DNA of the CDR3: TGTGCCAGCAAATATAGTGGCGCACAAGGTGGTGAGCAGTTCTTC. Protein sequence: CASKYSGAQGGEQFF.

The chain links TRBV19 to TRBJ2-1, with TRBD1 matching over 7 bases. The germline V gene encodes CDR1 LNHDA and CDR2 SQIVND (reference sequence). Trimming removed 8 bases from V and 3 bases from J; junction bases left unmatched: 7. The CDR3 covers 14 residues. CDR3 protein: CASRQGKGYNEQFF. The CDR3 DNA reads TGTGCCAGTCGACAGGGCAAGGGCTACAATGAGCAGTTCTTC.

The V and J genes are TRBV6-5 and TRBJ2-7, with D possibly being TRBD1 (5 bases). V lost 0 bases to trimming and J lost 5 bases, with 8 bases between them. The CDR3 covers 13 residues. CDR1 MNHEY and CDR2 SVGAGI come from the germline V gene. Here the CDR3 DNA reads TGTGCCAGCAGTTACTCGTCAGGGAACGAGCAGTACTTC. This gives the protein CASSYSSGNEQYF.

The chain couples TRBV6-1 to TRBJ1-5, with a weak D call TRBD1 (5 bases). CDR3 length: 15 residues. Germline V gene sequence: CDR1 MNHNS, CDR2 SASEGT. V lost 6 bases and J lost 5, with 17 bases in between. CDR3 in amino acids: CASSSSWGVDQPQHF. CDR3 nucleotides: TGTGCCAGCAGCAGCAGTTGGGGGGTCGATCAGCCCCAGCATTTT.

The chain employs TRBV5-1 and TRBJ2-5; TRBD1 matches 8 bases. Trimming cost V 3 bases and J 9 bases; bases outside gene matches: 13. CDR1 is SGHRS, CDR2 YFSETQ, per germline. The CDR3 extends over 15 amino acids. The CDR3 region is CASSSRGQAGEAQYF. The CDR3 DNA follows: TGCGCCAGCAGCTCCCGGGGACAGGCAGGGGAGGCCCAGTACTTC.

This clonotype was observed a handful of times. The chain uses TRBV5-1 and TRBJ2-5; 9 positions match TRBD2. V was clipped by 6 bases and J by 5 bases; unmatched bases: 5. Germline-derived CDR1 and CDR2 are SGHRS and YFSETQ. CDR3 size: 13 residues. The DNA of the CDR3 is TGCGCCAGCACTGCGGGAGGGCACGAGACCCAGTACTTC. Its translation: CASTAGGHETQYF.

The chain combines TRBV10-3 with TRBJ2-1; D perhaps matches TRBD2 (5 bases). This CDR3 is built from 13 residues. Trimming left V 5 bases short and J 2 bases short, with 7 bases between. Germline V gene data show CDR1 as ENHRY and CDR2 as SYGVKD. CDR3 residues: CAISSGTYNEQFF. In DNA form, the CDR3 reads TGTGCCATCAGTAGCGGTACCTACAATGAGCAGTTCTTC.

The chain links TRBV7-8 to TRBJ1-5; D possibly corresponds to TRBD1 (6 bases). This CDR3 comprises 16 residues. Germline V gene data show CDR1 as SGHVS and CDR2 as FQNEAQ. The germline V and J ends were trimmed by 4 bases and 0 bases, with 13 bases remaining between them. The CDR3 nucleotides read TGTGCCAGCAGCTCCCGACAGGCTTATAGCAATCAGCCCCAGCATTTT. Its translation is CASSSRQAYSNQPQHF. Full variable domain (outside the CDR3, taken from reference TRBV7-8 and TRBJ1-5): GAGVSQSPRYKVAKRGQDVALRCDPISGHVSLFWYQQALGQGPEFLTYFQNEAQLDKSGLPSDRFFAERPEGSVSTLKIQRTQQEDSAVYLCASSSRQAYSNQPQHFGDGTRLSIL.

The rearrangement uses TRBV18 and TRBJ2-1, with a possible D match to TRBD2 (6 bases). This CDR3 spans 12 amino acids. The V and J ends lost 4 bases and 13 bases respectively, with 14 bases between them. CDR1 and CDR2 from the germline V gene are KGHSH and LQKENI. The CDR3 reads CASSLPGLPQFF. CDR3 nucleotide sequence: TGTGCCAGCTCACTGCCGGGACTTCCTCAGTTCTTC.

This clonotype was counted only a few times. CDR3 protein: CASSLTSQSSYNEQFF. The CDR3 nucleotides are TGCGCCAGCAGCTTGACTAGCCAGAGCTCCTACAATGAGCAGTTCTTC. This chain links TRBV5-1 with TRBJ2-1; a weak D match, TRBD2 (6 bases). Trimming left V 1 base short and J 0 bases short, with 11 bases between. This CDR3 region has 16 residues. CDR1 and CDR2 (germline): SGHRS, YFSETQ.